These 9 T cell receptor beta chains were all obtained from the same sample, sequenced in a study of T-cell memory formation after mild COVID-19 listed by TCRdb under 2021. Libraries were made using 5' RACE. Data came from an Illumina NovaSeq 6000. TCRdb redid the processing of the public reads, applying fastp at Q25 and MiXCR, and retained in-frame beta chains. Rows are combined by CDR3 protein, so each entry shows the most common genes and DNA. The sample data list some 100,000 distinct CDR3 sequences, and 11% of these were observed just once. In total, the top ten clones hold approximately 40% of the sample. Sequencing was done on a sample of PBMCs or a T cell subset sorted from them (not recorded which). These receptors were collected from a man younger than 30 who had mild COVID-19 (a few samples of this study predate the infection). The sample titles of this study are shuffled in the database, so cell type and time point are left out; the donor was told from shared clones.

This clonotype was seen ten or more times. The CDR3: CASSPGGAEAFF. CDR3 DNA: TGTGCCAGCAGCCCAGGAGGAGCTGAAGCTTTCTTT. The rearrangement uses TRBV7-9 and TRBJ1-1; D gene uncertain. The CDR3 runs 12 residues. Germline-derived CDR1 and CDR2 are SEHNR and FQNEAQ (reference sequence). Trimming took off 5 bases at V and 6 bases at J, with 10 bases between the two ends.

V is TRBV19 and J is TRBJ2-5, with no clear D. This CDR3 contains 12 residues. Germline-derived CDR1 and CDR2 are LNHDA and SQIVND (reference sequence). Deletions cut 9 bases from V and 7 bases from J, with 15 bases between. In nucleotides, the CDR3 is TGTGCCAGCGGTGGGCTATTCGCGACCCAGTACTTC. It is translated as CASGGLFATQYF. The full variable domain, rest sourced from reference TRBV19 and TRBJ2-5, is DGGITQSPKYLFRKEGQNVTLSCEQNLNHDAMYWYRQDPGQGLRLIYYSQIVNDFQKGDIAEGYSVSREKKESFPLTVTSAQKNPTAFYLCASGGLFATQYFGPGTRLLVL.

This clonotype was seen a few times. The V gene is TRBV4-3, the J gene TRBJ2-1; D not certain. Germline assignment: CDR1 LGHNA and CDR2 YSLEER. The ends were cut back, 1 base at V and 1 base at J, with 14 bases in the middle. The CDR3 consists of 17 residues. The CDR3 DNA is TGCGCCAGCAGCCAAGGGGCACTCGCCCCATCCTACAATGAGCAGTTCTTC. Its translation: CASSQGALAPSYNEQFF.

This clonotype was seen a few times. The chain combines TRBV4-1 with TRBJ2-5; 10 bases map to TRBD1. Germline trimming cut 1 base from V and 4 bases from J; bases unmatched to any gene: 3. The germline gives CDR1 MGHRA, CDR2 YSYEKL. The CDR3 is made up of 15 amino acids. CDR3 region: CASSQVWTGGETQYF. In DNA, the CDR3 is TGCGCCAGCAGCCAAGTCTGGACAGGGGGAGAGACCCAGTACTTC.

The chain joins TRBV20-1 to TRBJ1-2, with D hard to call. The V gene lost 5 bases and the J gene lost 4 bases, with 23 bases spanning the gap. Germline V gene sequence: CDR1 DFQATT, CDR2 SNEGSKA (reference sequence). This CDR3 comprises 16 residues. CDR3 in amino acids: CSARRIISGLSYGYTF. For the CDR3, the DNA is TGCAGTGCTCGTAGGATTATATCGGGGTTAAGCTATGGCTACACCTTC.

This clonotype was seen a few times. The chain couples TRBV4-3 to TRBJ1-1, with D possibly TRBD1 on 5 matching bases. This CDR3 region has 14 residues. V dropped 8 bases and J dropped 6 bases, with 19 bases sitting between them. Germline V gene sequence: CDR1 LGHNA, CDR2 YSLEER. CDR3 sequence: CASGTIGEVPEAFF. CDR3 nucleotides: TGCGCCAGCGGAACGATAGGGGAAGTTCCTGAAGCTTTCTTT.

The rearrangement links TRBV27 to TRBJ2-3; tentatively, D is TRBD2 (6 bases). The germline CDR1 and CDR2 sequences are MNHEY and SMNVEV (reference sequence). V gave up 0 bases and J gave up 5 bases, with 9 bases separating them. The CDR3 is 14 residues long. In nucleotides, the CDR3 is TGTGCCAGCAGTTTATCGGGGGAGGTAGATACGCAGTATTTT. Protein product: CASSLSGEVDTQYF.

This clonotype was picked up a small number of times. CDR3 coding DNA: TGTGCCAGCAGCGCCACACTCGACAGCTCATACTCCTACAATGAGCAGTTCTTC. This translates into CASSATLDSSYSYNEQFF. This chain joins TRBV7-9 and TRBJ2-1; a possible D gene is TRBD1 (5 bases). Trimming took 5 bases from V and 0 from J, leaving 20 bases between them. Germline-derived CDR1 and CDR2 are SEHNR and FQNEAQ (reference sequence). This CDR3 is 18 amino acids long. The full variable domain, completed using reference TRBV7-9 and TRBJ2-1, is DTGVSQNPRHKITKRGQNVTFRCDPISEHNRLYWYRQTLGQGPEFLTYFQNEAQLEKSRLLSDRFSAERPKGSFSTLEIQRTEQGDSAMYLCASSATLDSSYSYNEQFFGPGTRLTVL.

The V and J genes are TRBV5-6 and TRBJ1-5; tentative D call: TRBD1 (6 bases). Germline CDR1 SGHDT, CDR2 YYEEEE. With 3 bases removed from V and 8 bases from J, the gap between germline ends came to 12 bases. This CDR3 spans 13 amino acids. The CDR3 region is CASSSRGLKPQHF. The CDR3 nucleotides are TGTGCCAGCAGCTCCAGGGGCTTGAAGCCCCAGCATTTT.